The 19 T cell receptor beta chains reported below all come from one sample, sequenced in a study of T cell repertoires in cytomegalovirus infection. TCRdb reprocessed the reads with MiXCR, giving one entry per CDR3 protein. This table holds some 400,000 distinct CDR3 sequences, over 15% found once. Material: PBMCs. The receptor source for this set is a human donor in good health (CMV status not recorded). Some clones in this sample may be carry-over from other donors' samples.

This clonotype has ten or more counts. This sequence joins TRBV7-2 and TRBJ2-1; no clear D gene. The CDR3 extends over 12 amino acids. With 5 bases removed from V and 4 bases from J, the gap between germline ends came to 6 bases. The germline V gene encodes CDR1 SGHTA and CDR2 FQGNSA. DNA for the CDR3: TGTGCCAGCAGCAACACGTACAATGAGCAGTTCTTC. Protein sequence: CASSNTYNEQFF.

The chain uses TRBV12-3 or TRBV12-4 and TRBJ2-1, with D perhaps assigned TRBD1 or TRBD2 (5 bases each). The CDR3 sequence is 13 residues long. V was trimmed by 6 bases and J by 13 bases, leaving 19 bases between them. CDR3 in amino acids: CASSLSPGRSQFF. DNA for the CDR3: TGTGCCAGCAGCCTCTCACCGGGACGGAGTCAGTTCTTC.

The rearrangement joins TRBV12-3 or TRBV12-4 to TRBJ2-5; 8 nucleotides align to TRBD2. With 7 bases clipped from V and 1 base from J, the junction kept 8 bases outside the gene matches. This CDR3 comprises 15 residues. CDR3 region: CASTGVAGPQETQYF. The DNA of the CDR3 is TGTGCCAGCACGGGGGTAGCGGGACCCCAAGAGACCCAGTACTTC.

This clonotype was seen repeatedly, ten times or more. The V call is TRBV7-2, the J call TRBJ1-4, with TRBD1 as a possible D gene (5 bases). There are 16 residues in the CDR3. Germline CDR1 is SGHTA and CDR2 is FQGNSA. Trimming cost V 5 bases and J 6 bases, with 19 bases left between them. The CDR3 here is CASSPYPGGKDEKLFF. In DNA form, the CDR3 reads TGTGCCAGCAGCCCTTACCCCGGGGGAAAGGATGAAAAACTGTTTTTT.

The sample holds one count of this clonotype. This sequence joins TRBV7-9 and TRBJ1-2; D gene uncertain. Trimming removed 4 bases at V and 5 bases at J, with 14 bases between. Per germline, CDR1 SEHNR and CDR2 FQNEAQ (reference sequence). This CDR3 comprises 14 residues. The CDR3 region has the DNA TGTGCCAGCAGCTCGCCTAGCCGGGGTTATGGCTACACCTTC. Its protein is CASSSPSRGYGYTF.

This clonotype was picked up many times. The gene calls are TRBV12-3 or TRBV12-4 and TRBJ2-1; 7 positions agree with TRBD2. This CDR3 spans 14 amino acids. V shed 6 bases, J shed 6 bases, and the junction held 8 bases outside the gene matches. Here the CDR3 reads CASSSGLAANEQFF. The CDR3 DNA follows: TGTGCCAGCAGCTCCGGGCTAGCGGCCAATGAGCAGTTCTTC.

The chain carries TRBV7-9 and TRBJ1-1, with a tentative D call TRBD1 (6 bases). Trimming shortened V by 5 bases and J by 8 bases, and 18 bases separated the two germline ends. CDR1 is SEHNR, CDR2 FQNEAQ, per germline (reference sequence). CDR3 length: 14 amino acids. CDR3 in amino acids: CASSGGGGPYEAFF. CDR3 nucleotide sequence: TGTGCCAGCAGCGGAGGGGGGGGCCCATACGAAGCTTTCTTT.

This clonotype was seen a few times. This sequence joins TRBV29-1 and TRBJ2-3; 8 bases map to TRBD2. V dropped 1 base and J dropped 2; count of bases not matched to a gene: 5. The CDR3 length is 15 residues. The germline V gene has CDR1 SQVTM and CDR2 ANQGSEA. The CDR3, as DNA: TGCAGCGTTGAAGGACTAGCGCCATACACAGATACGCAGTATTTT. It specifies CSVEGLAPYTDTQYF.

A note on this clonotype: It may be a read error: a sequence one base away is much more abundant. The J gene is TRBJ2-3, the V gene TRBV7-2; D may be TRBD1 (5 bases). The CDR3 loop spans 13 amino acids. The germline gives CDR1 SGHTA, CDR2 FQGNSA. The CDR3 sequence: CDSSLYRTDTQYF. As DNA, the CDR3 is TGTGACAGCAGTTTATACAGGACAGATACGCAGTATTTT.

This clonotype was recorded at least ten times. This chain links TRBV7-9 with TRBJ2-7; 10 positions match TRBD2. The CDR3 sequence is 13 residues long. Germline values: CDR1 SEHNR, CDR2 FQNEAQ (reference sequence). Germline trimming cut 6 bases from V and 2 bases from J; bases unmatched to any gene: 1. In nucleotides, the CDR3 is TGTGCCAGCAGGAGCGGGAGGGCCTACGAGCAGTACTTC. It encodes CASRSGRAYEQYF.

This clonotype was seen more than once but under ten times. This chain uses TRBV7-6 with TRBJ1-1; D remains unclear. The V end lost 5 bases, the J end lost 3 bases, and 16 bases lay between the germline ends. The CDR3 sequence is 15 residues long. Looked up from germline, CDR1 is SGHVS and CDR2 is FNYEAQ. The CDR3 spells CASSAYTDADTEAFF. CDR3 nucleotide sequence: TGTGCCAGCAGCGCCTACACAGATGCGGACACTGAAGCTTTCTTT.

The genes are TRBV4-1 and TRBJ1-5; D not resolved. There are 14 residues in the CDR3. V shed 0 bases and J shed 3 bases, with 6 bases lying between them. Germline V gene data show CDR1 as MGHRA and CDR2 as YSYEKL. The CDR3 DNA reads TGCGCCAGCAGCCAAGACACGATCAATCAGCCCCAGCATTTT. This codes for CASSQDTINQPQHF.

This clonotype has more than one count but fewer than ten. V usage is TRBV6-5 and J usage is TRBJ2-1; a possible D gene is TRBD1 (5 bases). V gave up 0 bases and J gave up 3 bases, with 15 bases separating them. Germline CDR1 is MNHEY and CDR2 is SVGAGI. The CDR3 extends over 17 amino acids. In nucleotides, the CDR3 is TGTGCCAGCAGTTACTCGATGACAGCTGCATTCTACAATGAGCAGTTCTTC. Its protein is CASSYSMTAAFYNEQFF.

This clonotype was observed at least ten times. This chain uses TRBV7-9 with TRBJ2-5; 10 bases fit TRBD2. Germline CDR1 is SEHNR and CDR2 is FQNEAQ (reference sequence). This CDR3 spans 15 amino acids. The V and J ends lost 5 bases and 9 bases, in that order; junction bases with no gene match: 12. The CDR3 coding sequence is TGTGCCAGCAGCATACGGACTAGCGGACAGACGCCCCAGTACTTC. The encoded protein is CASSIRTSGQTPQYF.

This clonotype has more than one count but fewer than ten. The V gene is TRBV4-2, the J gene TRBJ1-4; 9 nucleotides agree with TRBD1. Germline V gene lookup returns CDR1 LGHNA and CDR2 YNFKEQ. Losses at the gene ends were 0 bases for V and 1 base for J; bases not matched to a gene: 6. The CDR3 length is 18 residues. DNA for the CDR3: TGTGCCAGCAGCCAAGATGGACAGGGGAGATTAACTAATGAAAAACTGTTTTTT. Residues: CASSQDGQGRLTNEKLFF.

V is TRBV5-1 and J is TRBJ2-2; no clear D. The V end was cut by 3 bases, the J end by 2 bases, with 8 bases between. Germline CDR1 and CDR2: SGHRS and YFSETQ. The CDR3 totals 14 residues. The CDR3 coding sequence is TGCGCCAGCAGCTCGCAGCCCAACACCGGGGAGCTGTTTTTT. Its translation is CASSSQPNTGELFF.

A few counts support this clonotype. The rearrangement links TRBV15 to TRBJ1-4; D uncertain. The germline V and J ends were trimmed by 0 bases and 0 bases, with 8 bases remaining between them. The CDR3 extends over 16 amino acids. CDR1 and CDR2 (germline): LNHNV, YYDKDF (reference sequence). In DNA, the CDR3 is TGTGCCACCAGCAGAGAATACGTAGCAACTAATGAAAAACTGTTTTTT. Protein product: CATSREYVATNEKLFF.

This clonotype was found a few times. The chain links TRBV7-9 to TRBJ2-5; D assignment may be TRBD1 or TRBD2 (6 bases each). From germline, CDR1 is SEHNR and CDR2 FQNEAQ (reference sequence). Between the trimmed V and J ends, which lost 5 bases and 4 bases, there was a span of 11 bases. The CDR3 runs 13 residues. The CDR3 bases are TGTGCCAGCAGCGGAGGGGGGTTAGAGACCCAGTACTTC. Translation: CASSGGGLETQYF.

The rearrangement uses TRBV18 and TRBJ2-2; 7 bases agree with TRBD2. Trimming at V came to 2 bases and at J to 4 bases, leaving 10 bases not matched to a gene. This CDR3 spans 17 amino acids. Germline V gene lookup returns CDR1 KGHSH and CDR2 LQKENI. CDR3 coding DNA: TGTGCCAGCTCACCAAGGTCCAGCGGGATAGGCACCGGGGAGCTGTTTTTT. Its translation is CASSPRSSGIGTGELFF.